What follows is one T cell receptor beta chain and its context. The table lists this clonotype with a few counts. It lacks a known antigen. No per-base quality is available; no much larger clone lies one base away. The label giving this sample's treatment or condition can be read as: allogeneic hematopoietic cell transplantation with graft depleted of TCRalphabeta T cells and CD19 B cells. The children who served as transplant recipients had been given grafts of TCRalphabeta/CD19-depleted allogeneic hematopoietic cells. The data originate from a study of T-cell reconstitution after alpha-beta-depleted transplantation in children (dated by TCRdb to 2016 to 2017). A note on the overall study: Using TCR repertoire profiling, the study quantitatively followed how T-cell immune reconstitution unfolded in children after TCRalphabeta/CD19-depleted allogeneic hematopoietic cell transplantation.

What the study reported, not specific to this receptor: In some patients, the high TCRbeta diversity seen at day 60 was put down to recipient T cells and intrathymic progenitors that had survived conditioning. The apparently early alphabetaT-cell count recovery about two months after transplant was reportedly dependent on only several hundred rapidly expanded clones derived from non-depleted graft cells. The frequencies of hyperexpanded clones fell over the following months, and after one year, T-cell counts and TCRbeta diversity were mostly attributed to newly produced T cells.

Library generation was performed with PCR. Reads for this sample came from an Illumina HiSeq 2500. To normalize quantification of the TCRbeta repertoire, the TCR libraries were built with molecular barcoding that relied on unique molecular identifiers. TCRdb took the public reads, trimmed them with fastp at Q25, ran MiXCR for clone calling and kept in-frame beta chains. Each record represents a unique CDR3 protein, reported with the most common genes and DNA among its rows. A total of around 960,000 distinct CDR3 sequences appear in this sample, 25% to 35% of them only once. Jointly, the top ten make up 25% to 35% of the sample. Specimen: PBMCs, mostly from graft donor cells, collected 360 days after TCRalphabeta/CD19-depleted stem cell transplant. This clonotype originated in a boy younger than two who had a stem cell transplant for SCID, so the T cells may come from the graft donor.

The CDR3: CSVEGTLTGTSYEQYF. The nucleotides are TGCAGCGTTGAAGGGACCTTGACAGGGACGTCCTACGAGCAGTACTTC. This chain is built from TRBV29-1 and TRBJ2-7; 7 bases in the junction line up with TRBD1. Relative to germline, V is missing 1 base and J is missing 1 base, with 10 bases of the junction outside any gene match. According to the germline V gene, CDR1 reads SQVTM and CDR2 reads ANQGSEA. There are 16 amino acids in the CDR3, from cysteine to phenylalanine inclusive. Of all the DNA, just the CDR3 is kept, 48 bases in frame from base 1.